Listed below are T cell receptor beta chains from one sample, sequenced in a study of PD-L1 blockade in urothelial cancer. Only in-frame clones appear in the TCRdb table, and some are missing; sequencing was by immunoSEQ multiplex PCR. The sample lists 80,000 to 100,000 clones; 82% were seen once. Source: PBMCs, taken around atezolizumab (anti-PD-L1) treatment. The receptors were sampled from a man aged 65-85 years with urothelial cancer. Each CDR3 is given with its conserved first and last residue. D genes are given only for firm matches.

>TRBJ2-7|TRBV19|TRBD1
CASSTAGTVSYEQYF
>TRBJ1-2|TRBV27|NA
CASSLRELVIYGYTF
>TRBJ1-2|TRBV4-1|NA
CASSQATASNYGYTF
>TRBJ2-1|TRBV10-3|NA
CAISESFDTSPDEQFF
>TRBJ1-1|TRBV10-3|TRBD1
CAISGGQGIVFGTEAFF
>TRBJ1-2|TRBV2|TRBD1
CASRQDREGGYTF
>TRBJ2-5|TRBV21-1|NA
CASSKGWGRDQETQYF
>TRBJ2-1|TRBV7-9|TRBD2
CASSLPGLARNEQFF
>TRBJ1-4|TRBV5-5|NA
CASSLNGGFGEKLFF
>TRBJ2-5|TRBV6-1|NA
CASSGWRGQETQYF
>TRBJ1-1|TRBV21-1|NA
CASNGTVYTEAFF
>TRBJ2-3|TRBV11-3|NA
CASSLGGRGGTDTQYF
>TRBJ1-5|TRBV11-3|NA
CASSLESQPQHF
>TRBJ1-5|TRBV9|NA
CASSPGASNQPQHF
>TRBJ2-2|TRBV7-2|TRBD2
CASSQASGSGPGELFF
>TRBJ2-1|TRBV7-9|TRBD1
CASSTGQGSGYNEQFF
>TRBJ2-1|TRBV2|NA
CASSEDRASFEQFF
>TRBJ2-7|TRBV11-2|TRBD1
CASSPGTAVYEQYF
>TRBJ1-4|TRBV6-1|NA
CASNELINEKLFF
>TRBJ2-2|TRBV7-2|TRBD2
CASSLAGGLDAGELFF
>TRBJ1-5|TRBV7-2|NA
CASTLGVDQPQHF
>TRBJ1-2|TRBV29-1|TRBD1
CSVGPGQGMNGYTF
>TRBJ2-1|TRBV7-2|NA
CASSSGTFHTYNEQFF
>TRBJ2-7|TRBV18|TRBD1
CASSRGQGAGEQYF
>TRBJ2-7|TRBV12-5|NA
CASGLPSGYEQYF
>TRBJ2-7|TRBV29-1|TRBD1
CSGGQFYEQYF
>TRBJ2-1|TRBV7-7|TRBD2
CASSGLAGNEQFF
>TRBJ1-5|TRBV6-5|TRBD1
CASSQDRESNQPQHF
>TRBJ1-2|TRBV9|NA
CASSVDGGINYGYTF
>TRBJ2-5|TRBV19|NA
CASGKVRGGQETQYF
>TRBJ2-7|TRBV9|NA
CASSVGGSSYEQYF
>TRBJ1-5|TRBV7-2|TRBD1
CASSPTGGNNQPQHF
>TRBJ2-2|TRBV5-1|TRBD1
CASSLRPHRGDTGELFF
>TRBJ2-7|TRBV7-2|TRBD1
CASSLLDRGEQYF
>TRBJ1-4|TRBV5-1|NA
CASSLARASNEKLFF
>TRBJ1-6|TRBV6-5|TRBD1
CASSSDRANSPLHF
>TRBJ2-7|TRBV10-3|NA
CAISERAGDTYEQYF
>TRBJ2-1|TRBV7-3|TRBD2
CASSLTQRGYNEQFF
>TRBJ2-3|TRBV19|TRBD2
CASSKGLAGGPGDTQYF
>TRBJ1-2|TRBV2|TRBD1
CASNGGTGFGYTF
>TRBJ2-3|TRBV5-6|NA
CASSLARVGDTQYF
>TRBJ1-5|TRBV6-1|NA
CASRKGGQGNQPQHF
>TRBJ2-2|TRBV4-1|NA
CASSQVRGFGTGELFF
>TRBJ1-2|TRBV4-3|TRBD1
CASSQQVNRGLNYGYTF
>TRBJ2-2|TRBV2|NA
CASKRNSRGTGELFF
>TRBJ1-6|TRBV6-1|NA
CASSTGGNSPLHF
>TRBJ1-1|TRBV18|TRBD1
CASSPGQGTEAFF
>TRBJ1-1|TRBV7-3|NA
CASSLTLDTEAFF
>TRBJ1-4|TRBV7-9|TRBD1
CASSLVVTGEWRWDEKLFF
>TRBJ2-2|TRBV4-2|NA
CASSQSRAGGELFF
>TRBJ1-2|TRBV5-6|TRBD1
CASSDTGGNGYTF
>TRBJ2-7|TRBV7-7|TRBD1
CASSTGTGPAYEQYF
>TRBJ1-5|TRBV6-6|NA
CASSYSGGNQPQHF
>TRBJ2-2|TRBV5-1|TRBD1
CASTKRTGISGELFF
>TRBJ1-1|TRBV6-6|NA
CASIQRGGNTEAFF